Below are 14 T cell receptor beta chains sequenced from a single sample in a study of CD8+ T cells in alopecia areata. Investigators isolated RNA and reverse transcribed it into cDNA to act as the sequencing template. TCRdb's copy holds only in-frame clones and misses some; the assay was immunoSEQ multiplex PCR. This table has some 180,000 clones, almost 65% appearing once. This specimen consisted of CD4+ T cells sorted from blood, obtained at week 0. These receptors were collected from a human donor with alopecia areata.

V is TRBV29-1 and J is TRBJ1-6; maybe TRBD1 (5 bases). This CDR3 comprises 14 residues. The V end lost 7 bases, the J end lost 9 bases, and 19 bases lay between the germline ends. Looked up from germline, CDR1 is SQVTM and CDR2 is ANQGSEA. The CDR3 here is CSAQTQGSSSPLHF. The CDR3 DNA is TGCAGCGCTCAGACCCAGGGTAGTAGTTCACCCCTCCACTTT.

The rearrangement links TRBV9 to TRBJ1-6; D is unresolved. V was pared by 1 base and J by 10 bases, with 15 bases between. Germline V gives CDR1 SGDLS, CDR2 YYNGEE. The CDR3 runs to 15 residues. CDR3 in amino acids: CASSVSPGIGSPLHF. DNA for the CDR3: TGTGCCAGCAGCGTATCTCCAGGAATAGGGTCACCCCTCCACTTT.

The chain recombines TRBV7-2 with TRBJ2-7; D is unclear. Germline assignment: CDR1 SGHTA and CDR2 FQGNSA. The CDR3 is 14 residues long. V was trimmed by 2 bases and J by 2 bases, leaving 10 bases between them. CDR3 sequence (DNA): TGTGCCAGCAGCTTAATGGGATCACCCTACGAGCAGTACTTC. As protein: CASSLMGSPYEQYF.

The gene calls are TRBV9 and TRBJ2-6, with D unclear. The germline V gene encodes CDR1 SGDLS and CDR2 YYNGEE. CDR3 length: 13 amino acids. The V end was cut by 3 bases, the J end by 7 bases, with 8 bases between. The CDR3 here is CASSAALANVLTF. CDR3 bases: TGTGCCAGCAGCGCAGCTTTAGCCAACGTCCTGACTTTC.

This sequence joins TRBV7-6 and TRBJ2-6, with a weak D call TRBD1 (5 bases). This CDR3 comprises 16 residues. Trimming pared 4 bases from V and 2 bases from J, leaving 12 bases between. Germline CDR1 reads SGHVS; CDR2 reads FNYEAQ. The CDR3: CASSSRQGTGANVLTF. The DNA of the CDR3 is TGTGCCAGCAGCTCGAGGCAGGGAACTGGGGCCAACGTCCTGACTTTC.

The chain combines TRBV29-1 with TRBJ1-2, with no clear D. The germline CDR1 and CDR2 sequences are SQVTM and ANQGSEA. Trimming took off 6 bases at V and 4 bases at J, with 24 bases between the two ends. The CDR3 extends over 16 amino acids. Written as DNA, the CDR3 is TGCAGCGTCTCCGAGGGTGAGGGCAGTTTCGGCTATGGCTACACCTTC. Its translation is CSVSEGEGSFGYGYTF.

This clone was detected only a few times. One end of the junction is discordant with germline, which a read error may explain. The chain joins TRBV28 to TRBJ1-2, with a tentative D call TRBD1 (5 bases). Germline V lookup: CDR1 MDHEN, CDR2 SYDVKM. The CDR3 contains 11 residues. The CDR3 loop is CASSKDRTPRF. CDR3 DNA: TGTGCCAGCAGTAAAGACAGAACGCCCCGCTTC.

The chain uses TRBV7-9 and TRBJ1-4, with TRBD1 as a possible D gene (5 bases). Germline CDR1 and CDR2: SEHNR and FQNEAQ (reference sequence). This CDR3 comprises 14 residues. V dropped 2 bases and J dropped 5 bases, with 9 bases sitting between them. Written as DNA, the CDR3 is TGTGCCAGCAGCTTATTGACAGTAAATGAAAAACTGTTTTTT. This translates into CASSLLTVNEKLFF.

This clone was observed a few times. The chain carries TRBV5-1 and TRBJ2-7; TRBD1 matches 7 bases. V lost 4 bases, J lost 2 bases, and 6 bases stayed unmatched. The CDR3 is 14 amino acids. Germline CDR1 is SGHRS and CDR2 is YFSETQ. The CDR3 loop is CASSPKQGAYEQYF. CDR3 DNA sequence: TGCGCCAGCAGCCCCAAGCAGGGGGCCTACGAGCAGTACTTC.

This clone has only a few counts. The chain employs TRBV29-1 and TRBJ2-1, with 13 bases fitting TRBD2. Looked up from germline, CDR1 is SQVTM and CDR2 is ANQGSEA. With 4 bases clipped from V and 9 bases from J, the junction kept 3 bases outside the gene matches. The CDR3 totals 13 residues. The CDR3 loop reads CSVGLAGGGEQFF. The CDR3 DNA is TGCAGCGTTGGACTAGCGGGGGGAGGTGAGCAGTTCTTC.

Only one count was recorded for this clone. The chain joins TRBV29-1 to TRBJ1-2; tentatively, D is TRBD1 (6 bases). V shed 4 bases and J shed 4 bases, with 13 bases lying between them. CDR1 SQVTM and CDR2 ANQGSEA come from the germline V gene. CDR3 length equals 13 residues. The CDR3 nucleotides are TGCAGCGTTGGCTCGACAGGCGTCTATGGCTACACCTTC. This encodes CSVGSTGVYGYTF.

The rearrangement links TRBV30 to TRBJ2-1, with 11 bases identical to TRBD2. Unmatched junction bases numbered 8, after V lost 3 bases and J lost 7 bases. The CDR3 extends over 15 amino acids. Germline CDR1 and CDR2: GTSNPN and SVGIG (reference sequence). The CDR3 here is CAWSSTSGGWNEQFF. CDR3 DNA: TGTGCCTGGAGCAGTACTAGCGGGGGTTGGAATGAGCAGTTCTTC.

This chain joins TRBV29-1 and TRBJ1-1; unclear D gene. Germline-derived CDR1 and CDR2 are SQVTM and ANQGSEA. The CDR3 is 13 amino acids. Trimming took off 3 bases at V and 0 bases at J, with 8 bases between the two ends. This chain's CDR3 is CSVDNGMNTEAFF. The DNA for the CDR3 is TGCAGCGTTGATAACGGCATGAACACTGAAGCTTTCTTT.

The chain carries TRBV9 and TRBJ2-3, with D perhaps matching TRBD2 (5 bases). In germline, CDR1 is SGDLS, CDR2 YYNGEE. This CDR3 contains 12 residues. Trimming left V 4 bases short and J 5 bases short, with 8 bases between. The CDR3 DNA sequence: TGTGCCAGCAGCTATCGGGGAGATACGCAGTATTTT. Its translation is CASSYRGDTQYF.